The 19 T cell receptor beta chains listed next were all sequenced from one sample in a study of cytomegalovirus exposure and HLA in healthy donors. TCRdb keeps only in-frame clones here, not all; method: immunoSEQ multiplex PCR. The sample carries about 64,000 clones, about 91% recorded once. The specimen was PBMCs. Source of these receptors: a woman aged 18-30 years in good health and CMV-seronegative.

The V gene is TRBV10-3, the J gene TRBJ1-6; 10 bases line up with TRBD1. The CDR3 has 14 residues. In germline, CDR1 is ENHRY, CDR2 SYGVKD. V trimming: 9 bases; J trimming: 8 bases; junction bases outside the gene matches: 7. CDR3 amino acids: CAIQDRGKDSPLHF. CDR3 bases: TGTGCCATTCAGGACAGGGGGAAGGATTCACCCCTCCACTTT.

This rearrangement joins TRBV10-1 to TRBJ1-5; 8 bases agree with TRBD1. V was pared by 1 base and J by 5 bases, with 19 bases of the junction left unmatched. The germline V gene has CDR1 WNHNN and CDR2 SYGVQD (reference sequence). This CDR3 comprises 20 residues. The CDR3 loop is CASSEFRLTGGWGVHQPQHF. Written as DNA, the CDR3 is TGCGCCAGCAGTGAGTTCAGGCTTACAGGGGGTTGGGGGGTTCATCAGCCCCAGCATTTT.

This chain joins TRBV7-3 and TRBJ2-1, with 7 bases matching TRBD1. The CDR3 totals 13 residues. V lost 2 bases, J lost 10 bases, and 5 bases stayed unmatched. Germline values: CDR1 SGHTA, CDR2 FQGTGA. The CDR3 nucleotides are TGTGCCAGCAGCTTAGTACAGGGGAGAGAGCAGTTCTTC. Translating it yields CASSLVQGREQFF.

The rearrangement joins TRBV6-1 to TRBJ1-5; no clear D. The germline CDR1 and CDR2 sequences are MNHNS and SASEGT. This CDR3 is built from 14 residues. Trimming removed 0 bases at V and 6 bases at J, with 9 bases between. CDR3 sequence reads: CASSEAGRSQPQHF. For the CDR3, the DNA is TGTGCCAGCAGTGAAGCGGGCAGAAGTCAGCCCCAGCATTTT.

J is TRBJ1-5 and V is TRBV14, with D perhaps TRBD1 (5 bases). V lost 8 bases to trimming and J lost 7 bases, with 15 bases between them. Germline values: CDR1 SGHDN, CDR2 FVKESK. CDR3 length: 13 residues. The CDR3 DNA is TGTGCCAGCTCTCCAGGGTTCGGCCAGCCCCAGCATTTT. It yields the protein CASSPGFGQPQHF.

The chain has TRBV6-1 and TRBJ2-3; TRBD1 aligns across 9 bases. Losses at the gene ends were 6 bases for V and 1 base for J; bases not matched to a gene: 5. This CDR3 has 15 amino acids. CDR1 is MNHNS and CDR2 is SASEGT in the germline V gene. This CDR3 is CASRERTGGTDTQYF. CDR3 coding DNA: TGTGCCAGCAGGGAACGGACAGGGGGCACAGATACGCAGTATTTT.

The rearrangement links TRBV5-4 to TRBJ1-1; 8 bases align to TRBD1. This CDR3 has 17 residues. From germline, CDR1 is SGHNT and CDR2 YYREEE (reference sequence). The J segment lost 0 bases and the V segment lost 2 bases, leaving 9 bases of the junction unmatched. CDR3 protein: CASSFVRTGLMNTEAFF. CDR3 nucleotide sequence: TGTGCCAGCAGCTTCGTCCGGACAGGGTTGATGAACACTGAAGCTTTCTTT.

The chain has TRBV13 and TRBJ1-4; unclear D gene. V gave up 1 base and J gave up 7 bases, with 4 bases separating them. Germline V CDR1 and CDR2: PRHDT, FYEKMQ (reference sequence). This CDR3 contains 12 residues. The CDR3 loop reads CASSLVGEKLFF. CDR3 DNA: TGTGCCAGCAGCTTAGTCGGTGAAAAACTGTTTTTT.

Only one count was recorded for this clone. The CDR3 protein is CASSPAGDTQYF. CDR3 DNA sequence: TGCGCCAGCAGCCCAGCGGGCGATACGCAGTATTTT. The rearrangement uses TRBV4-1 and TRBJ2-3; weak D call: TRBD2 (6 bases). CDR1 and CDR2 (germline): MGHRA, YSYEKL. V was trimmed by 4 bases and J by 6 bases, leaving 8 bases between them. This CDR3 spans 12 amino acids.

This rearrangement joins TRBV4-1 to TRBJ1-1; D gene ambiguous. CDR1 and CDR2 from the germline V gene are MGHRA and YSYEKL. Trimming removed 5 bases at V and 7 bases at J, with 20 bases between. The CDR3 loop spans 15 amino acids. The CDR3 region has the DNA TGCGCCAGCAGCAGAGCAAAAACCAGTTACAGTGAAGCTTTCTTT. Translation: CASSRAKTSYSEAFF.

The rearrangement joins TRBV27 to TRBJ2-3; the D is unclear. Germline-derived CDR1 and CDR2 are MNHEY and SMNVEV (reference sequence). The germline V and J ends were trimmed by 6 bases and 2 bases, with 6 bases remaining between them. The CDR3 totals 12 residues. CDR3 amino acids: CASSLLTDTQYF. CDR3 nucleotide sequence: TGTGCCAGCAGCTTACTCACAGATACGCAGTATTTT.

The rearrangement joins TRBV28 to TRBJ1-2; TRBD1 is a possible D gene (6 bases). Germline V gene data show CDR1 as MDHEN and CDR2 as SYDVKM. Trimming cost V 4 bases and J 5 bases, with 8 bases left between them. The CDR3 loop spans 12 amino acids. CDR3 loop: CASSWTVYGYTF. DNA for the CDR3: TGTGCCAGCAGTTGGACAGTGTATGGCTACACCTTC.

This rearrangement joins TRBV15 to TRBJ2-7; the D gene is possibly TRBD1 (6 bases). CDR1 is LNHNV and CDR2 is YYDKDF in the germline V gene (reference sequence). V was cut by 0 bases and J by 1 base, with 10 bases left in between. The CDR3 runs 15 residues. CDR3 residues: CATSRDSQGSYEQYF. CDR3 coding DNA: TGTGCCACCAGCAGAGATAGTCAGGGGTCCTACGAGCAGTACTTC.

The chain uses TRBV4-1 and TRBJ2-1; D not certain. Looked up from germline, CDR1 is MGHRA and CDR2 is YSYEKL. This CDR3 has 14 amino acids. V lost 2 bases, J lost 9 bases, and 14 bases lay in between. CDR3: CASSQYTWHREQFF. The CDR3 nucleotides read TGCGCCAGCAGCCAATATACCTGGCACCGTGAGCAGTTCTTC.

CDR3 in amino acids: CASSLGGANTGELFF. For the CDR3, the DNA is TGTGCCAGCAGCTTAGGGGGCGCGAACACCGGGGAGCTGTTTTTT. This chain joins TRBV7-9 and TRBJ2-2; possible D gene TRBD1, 5 bases. The CDR3 runs to 15 residues. The V end lost 1 base, the J end lost 0 bases, and 6 bases lay between the germline ends. CDR1 and CDR2 from the germline V gene are SEHNR and FQNEAQ (reference sequence).

The chain couples TRBV28 to TRBJ1-1; TRBD1 aligns across 8 bases. Germline assignment: CDR1 MDHEN and CDR2 SYDVKM. CDR3 length: 17 residues. Trimming took 4 bases from V and 0 from J; bases not matched to a gene: 10. The CDR3 protein is CASSSPRQGRVNTEAFF. DNA of the CDR3: TGTGCCAGCAGTTCCCCTCGACAGGGGAGAGTGAACACTGAAGCTTTCTTT.

The V call is TRBV28, the J call TRBJ2-5, with a tentative D call TRBD2 (7 bases). Near its end, the DNA agrees better with TRBJ2-7, so the J call may be wrong. Germline V gene sequence: CDR1 MDHEN, CDR2 SYDVKM. This CDR3 contains 14 residues. The DNA for the CDR3 is TGTGCCAGCAGCCTGGGGGGGCGGTGGAGCGAGCAGTACTTC. This gives the protein CASSLGGRWSEQYF.

This sequence joins TRBV7-8 and TRBJ2-5; D remains ambiguous. Per germline, CDR1 SGHVS and CDR2 FQNEAQ. With 1 base removed from V and 5 bases from J, the gap between germline ends came to 11 bases. The CDR3 is made up of 14 amino acids. The CDR3 loop is CASSLVPGWETQYF. In DNA form, the CDR3 reads TGTGCCAGCAGCTTAGTACCGGGTTGGGAGACCCAGTACTTC.

CDR3 protein: CASSHRVLAGMDTQYF. The CDR3, as DNA: TGTGCCAGCAGCCACAGAGTCCTAGCGGGAATGGATACGCAGTATTTT. V gene TRBV14 combines with J gene TRBJ2-3; 9 nucleotides agree with TRBD2. The V gene's germline CDR1 is SGHDN and CDR2 FVKESK. CDR3 length: 16 residues. J was trimmed by 6 bases and V by 3 bases; bases with no gene match: 10.